Here is one TCR beta chain with its context. What it binds is unknown. This entry is derived from a study of T cell repertoires and HLA-DP antigens. There are 16 residues in the CDR3. The germline V gene has CDR1 LNHNV and CDR2 YYDKDF (reference sequence). V shed 1 base and J 2 bases; nucleotides not matched to a gene: 8. Sequencing used immunoSEQ multiplex PCR; TCRdb keeps in-frame clones, though not all of them. The table records roughly 70,000 clones, over 75% of them present only once. The sequence was collected from a man aged 55 to 69 in good health and CMV-seronegative. The sequenced sample was CD4+ T cells from PBMCs. The chain has TRBV15 and TRBJ2-7; TRBD2 matches at 7 bases. This CDR3 reads CATSRGGTSGAYEQYF. DNA for the CDR3: TGTGCCACCAGCAGAGGGGGAACCAGCGGGGCCTACGAGCAGTACTTC.